These 12 T cell receptor beta chains were sequenced from one sample in a study of blood T cell repertoires in COVID-19. TCRdb keeps only in-frame clones here, not all; method: immunoSEQ multiplex PCR. The sample holds roughly 120,000 clones, roughly 90% seen once. Source material: peripheral blood. These receptors were collected from a man in his sixties with COVID-19, enrolled during active disease.

The chain has TRBV11-3 and TRBJ2-7; 7 nucleotides align to TRBD1. With 5 bases clipped from V and 7 bases from J, the junction kept 5 bases outside the gene matches. The CDR3 is 12 residues long. Germline V gives CDR1 SGHNT, CDR2 YENEEA. The CDR3 protein is CASSRQGDEQYF. Written as DNA, the CDR3 is TGTGCCAGCAGCCGACAGGGCGATGAGCAGTACTTC.

This rearrangement joins TRBV28 to TRBJ2-7, with D perhaps TRBD1 (7 bases). This CDR3 has 16 residues. Germline V CDR1 and CDR2: MDHEN, SYDVKM. V lost 2 bases and J lost 1, with 15 bases in between. Written as DNA, the CDR3 is TGTGCCAGCAGTTTAGCGGGCAGGGGGGCTTCCTACGAGCAGTACTTC. Translation gives CASSLAGRGASYEQYF. The variable domain in full, with the rest retrieved from reference TRBV28 and TRBJ2-7, is DVKVTQSSRYLVKRTGEKVFLECVQDMDHENMFWYRQDPGLGLRLIYFSYDVKMKEKGDIPEGYSVSREKKERFSLILESASTNQTSMYLCASSLAGRGASYEQYFGPGTRLTVT.

The chain uses TRBV11-3 and TRBJ1-1; D is ambiguous. The CDR3 length is 13 residues. V shed 1 base and J shed 4 bases, with 7 bases lying between them. The germline gives CDR1 SGHNT, CDR2 YENEEA. CDR3 nucleotide sequence: TGTGCCAGCAGCTTAGGGCGGGGCACTGAAGCTTTCTTT. It encodes CASSLGRGTEAFF.

CDR3 nucleotide sequence: TGTGCCAGCAGTTTTACAGGGCATAGCAATCAGCCCCAGCATTTT. This gives the protein CASSFTGHSNQPQHF. The chain combines TRBV11-2 with TRBJ1-5; a possible D gene is TRBD1 (6 bases). Trimming removed 6 bases at V and 0 bases at J, with 12 bases between. The CDR3 has 15 amino acids. Germline V CDR1 and CDR2: SGHAT, FQNNGV.

The CDR3 nucleotides are TGTGCCAGCAGCCTCCGGGACAGTAACGAGCAGTACTTC. It encodes CASSLRDSNEQYF. The rearrangement joins TRBV11-3 to TRBJ2-7; 7 bases match TRBD1. The J segment lost 5 bases and the V segment lost 5 bases, leaving 6 bases of the junction unmatched. The CDR3 spans 13 residues. Germline CDR1 is SGHNT and CDR2 is YENEEA.

The CDR3 protein is CASRKTGSSYEQYF. The CDR3 DNA reads TGTGCCAGCAGAAAGACAGGGAGCTCCTACGAGCAGTACTTC. J is TRBJ2-7 and V is TRBV27; 7 bases map to TRBD1. Trimming removed 6 bases from V and 0 bases from J; junction bases left unmatched: 5. CDR3 length equals 14 residues. Germline CDR1 MNHEY, CDR2 SMNVEV (reference sequence).

The chain employs TRBV11-3 and TRBJ1-2; weak D call: TRBD1 (5 bases). The CDR3 consists of 12 residues. The V end was cut by 5 bases, the J end by 8 bases, with 12 bases between. CDR1 SGHNT and CDR2 YENEEA come from the germline V gene. CDR3 sequence (DNA): TGTGCCAGCAGCCCTAGGGGTCGGGGCTACACCTTC. It encodes CASSPRGRGYTF.

The chain recombines TRBV10-3 with TRBJ1-2; TRBD1 aligns across 7 bases. The CDR3 consists of 14 residues. CDR1 is ENHRY, CDR2 SYGVKD, per germline. V was pared by 0 bases and J by 7 bases, with 5 bases of the junction left unmatched. The CDR3, as DNA: TGTGCCATCAGTGAGTCGAGGGGGCCGGGTGGCTACACCTTC. Translation gives CAISESRGPGGYTF.

The chain carries TRBV5-1 and TRBJ1-4; no definite D call. Trimming shortened V by 0 bases and J by 3 bases, and 3 bases separated the two germline ends. The CDR3 extends over 13 amino acids. From germline, CDR1 is SGHRS and CDR2 YFSETQ. The chain's CDR3 is CASSLASNEKLFF. DNA for the CDR3: TGCGCCAGCAGCTTGGCGTCTAATGAAAAACTGTTTTTT.

V gene TRBV11-2 combines with J gene TRBJ2-2; D is perhaps TRBD2 (6 bases). Trimming cost V 7 bases and J 2 bases, with 14 bases left between them. The CDR3 runs 15 residues. Germline loops: CDR1 SGHAT, CDR2 FQNNGV. CDR3 sequence reads: CASTSRAGNTGELFF. The CDR3 nucleotides read TGTGCCAGCACCTCTAGGGCGGGAAACACCGGGGAGCTGTTTTTT.

As concerns this clone: One junction end does not reproduce the germline sequence, and a read error may be involved. V and J are TRBV2 and TRBJ2-2; 9 nucleotides agree with TRBD1. The length of the CDR3 is 15 residues. Germline V gene data show CDR1 as SNHLY and CDR2 as FYNNEI. CDR3: CASSAGTGNPGELFF. CDR3 in DNA: TGTGCCAGCAGTGCCGGGACAGGGAACCCCGGGGAGCTGTTTTTT.

The rearrangement uses TRBV25-1 and TRBJ1-1; D ambiguous. Trimming removed 4 bases at V and 0 bases at J, with 9 bases between. This CDR3 has 14 residues. Germline CDR1 is MGHDK and CDR2 is SYGVNS. The CDR3 DNA follows: TGTGCCAGCAGTGGGAGCATTTTGAACACTGAAGCTTTCTTT. Translation: CASSGSILNTEAFF.